This entry is about one T cell receptor beta chain. Its antigen is as yet unknown. The same CDR3 also results from other DNA sequences found in this sample. The PCR used 60 Vbeta and 13 Jbeta primers. Sequencing was performed with immunoSEQ multiplex PCR; in TCRdb, only in-frame clones are kept and a portion is missing. The sample has about 72,000 clones. The trim removed 5 bases at V and 5 bases at J, leaving 3 bases unmatched. Germline CDR1 reads SEHNR; CDR2 reads FQNEAQ (reference sequence). This CDR3 is built from 13 residues. This sample is drawn from a study of cytomegalovirus exposure and HLA in healthy donors. Findings and limits, study-wide: Several of the most significant clusters appeared, in a later analysis, to be linked to common viral pathogens. Both high specificity and high sensitivity reportedly marked the classifier's diagnosis of cytomegalovirus status. Usually a TCR sequence was rare, but some public TCRs were found in many donors.

The sequence was collected from a man aged 40-49 years in good health and CMV-seronegative. The sequencing input was PBMCs. The chain links TRBV7-9 to TRBJ1-5, with 7 bases aligning to TRBD1. CDR3 protein: CASSPGQDQPQHF. CDR3 sequence (DNA): TGTGCCAGCAGCCCCGGACAGGATCAGCCCCAGCATTTT.